This TCR beta chain stems from a study of patients and donors after allogeneic stem cell transplantation. After removal of 6 bases from V and 4 bases from J, the junction contained 11 bases not matched to a gene. This CDR3 contains 16 residues. TCRdb redid the calling of the RT-PCR reads with MiXCR, one entry per CDR3 protein. The table records about 960,000 distinct CDR3 sequences, approximately 19% of them present only once. This chain connects TRBV12-3 or TRBV12-4 to TRBJ2-2, with 7 bases fitting TRBD1. Sequencing input: blood, either unsorted or a sorted T cell fraction (not recorded which). The sequence was collected from a human donor who was either an allogeneic HSCT recipient or a stem cell or donor lymphocyte infusion donor (not recorded which). It is not recorded whose cells these are; they may come from a transplant donor. The DNA of the CDR3 is TGTGCCAGCAGAAGGGCGACCCCAGGGGGCACCGGGGAGCTGTTTTTT. Translated: CASRRATPGGTGELFF.